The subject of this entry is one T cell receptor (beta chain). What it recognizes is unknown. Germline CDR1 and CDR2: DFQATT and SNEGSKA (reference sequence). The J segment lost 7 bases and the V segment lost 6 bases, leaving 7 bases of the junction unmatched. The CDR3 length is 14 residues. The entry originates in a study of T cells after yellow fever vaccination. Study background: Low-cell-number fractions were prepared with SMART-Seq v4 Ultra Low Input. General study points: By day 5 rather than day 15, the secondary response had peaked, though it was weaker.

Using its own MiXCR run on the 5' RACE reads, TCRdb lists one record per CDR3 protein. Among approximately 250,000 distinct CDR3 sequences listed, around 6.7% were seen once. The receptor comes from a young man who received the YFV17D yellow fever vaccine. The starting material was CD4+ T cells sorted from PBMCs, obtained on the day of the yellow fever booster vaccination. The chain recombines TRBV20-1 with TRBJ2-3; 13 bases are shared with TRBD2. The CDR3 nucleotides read TGCAGTGCGGGCAGGACTAGCGGGAGTTATACGCAGTATTTT. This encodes CSAGRTSGSYTQYF.